This T cell receptor beta chain was observed in a study of identical twins. Study outcomes and limitations: Analyses of zero insertions could, in part, be confounded by invariant MAIT and iNKT cells. In beta out-of-frame sequences, the excess sharing between twins was weaker. Abundant cord blood beta clonotypes carried fewer insertions; memory repertoires showed none.

Each CDR3 protein gets one entry after TCRdb re-called the 5' RACE reads with MiXCR. The sample lists around 300,000 distinct CDR3 sequences, about 8.9% occurring once. Everyone who gave samples was a healthy Caucasian. The germline V gene has CDR1 MNHNS and CDR2 SASEGT. Trimming cost V 6 bases and J 1 base; bases outside gene matches: 7. This CDR3 contains 15 residues. Concerning this clonotype: The antigen remains undetermined.

These sequences were also reported in another study, on yellow fever vaccine responses in identical twins.

The material sequenced was memory (CD45RO+) T cells sorted from blood. This sequence joins TRBV6-1 and TRBJ1-1, with TRBD1 identical over 8 bases. The sequence derives from a woman between 18 and 29 years old in good health. CDR3 residues: CASSAPGQANTEAFF. The DNA for the CDR3 is TGTGCCAGCAGCGCACCGGGACAGGCGAACACTGAAGCTTTCTTT.